The 5 T cell receptor beta chains given below trace back to one sample, sequenced in a study of blood T cell repertoires in COVID-19. Assay used: immunoSEQ multiplex PCR; TCRdb lists only in-frame clones, some missing. Here the sample spans roughly 300,000 clones, roughly four fifths being singletons. Sequencing was carried out using peripheral blood. These receptors were collected from a woman between 50 and 59 years old who had recovered from COVID-19.

This sequence joins TRBV7-2 and TRBJ2-1; TRBD1 agrees at 9 bases. Germline CDR1 SGHTA, CDR2 FQGNSA. V lost 5 bases to trimming and J lost 15 bases; unmatched junction nucleotides: 14. The CDR3 is 14 amino acids. Here the CDR3 DNA reads TGTGCCAGCAGCCAGGGGGTCACAGGGGGCTTCGGGTTCTTC. Encoded protein: CASSQGVTGGFGFF.

This sequence joins TRBV18 and TRBJ1-1; D gene ambiguous. V was pared by 5 bases and J by 2 bases, with 9 bases between. The CDR3 covers 13 residues. Germline V gene lookup returns CDR1 KGHSH and CDR2 LQKENI. CDR3 nucleotide sequence: TGTGCCAGCTCAGCGGGATTAAACACTGAAGCTTTCTTT. This encodes CASSAGLNTEAFF.

The rearrangement joins TRBV4-3 to TRBJ2-1, with TRBD2 matching 8 bases. CDR1 and CDR2 from the germline V gene are LGHNA and YSLEER. CDR3 length: 14 residues. The V gene end was trimmed by 1 base and the J gene end by 7 bases; junction bases not matched to a gene: 3. The CDR3 DNA reads as TGCGCCAGCAGCCAAGCGGGAGGGGCTAATGAGCAGTTCTTC. The encoded protein is CASSQAGGANEQFF.

This clone was seen only a few times. The rearrangement joins TRBV5-6 to TRBJ2-1, with D possibly TRBD1 on 6 matching bases. The CDR3 is made up of 14 amino acids. V lost 6 bases, J lost 8 bases, and 18 bases lay in between. CDR1 and CDR2 from the germline V gene are SGHDT and YYEEEE. CDR3 DNA sequence: TGTGCCAGCACCGGGACAAATAATTTCCATGAGCAGTTCTTC. It is translated as CASTGTNNFHEQFF.

There are a few counts of this clone. V usage is TRBV5-5 and J usage is TRBJ1-2; D is unresolved. The CDR3 totals 13 residues. The V end lost 4 bases, the J end lost 6 bases, and 13 bases lay between the germline ends. CDR1 and CDR2 from the germline V gene are SGHKS and YYEKEE (reference sequence). CDR3 nucleotides: TGTGCCAGCAGCCTTAACATTAAAGATGGCTACACCTTC. Translation: CASSLNIKDGYTF.